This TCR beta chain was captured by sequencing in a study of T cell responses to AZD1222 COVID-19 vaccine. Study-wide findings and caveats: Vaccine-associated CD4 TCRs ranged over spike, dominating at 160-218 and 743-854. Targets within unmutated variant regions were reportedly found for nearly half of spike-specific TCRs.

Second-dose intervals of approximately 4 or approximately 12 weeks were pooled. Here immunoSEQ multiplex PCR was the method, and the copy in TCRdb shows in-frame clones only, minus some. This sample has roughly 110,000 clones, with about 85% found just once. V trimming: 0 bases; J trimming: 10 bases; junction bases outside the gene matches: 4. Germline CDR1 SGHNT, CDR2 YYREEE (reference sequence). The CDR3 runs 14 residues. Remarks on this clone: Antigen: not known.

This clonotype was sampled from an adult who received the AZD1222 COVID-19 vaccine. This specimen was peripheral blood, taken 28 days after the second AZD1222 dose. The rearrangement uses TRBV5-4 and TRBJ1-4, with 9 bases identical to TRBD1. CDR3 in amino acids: CASSLGGTGRKLFF. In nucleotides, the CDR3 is TGTGCCAGCAGCTTGGGTGGGACAGGGAGAAAACTGTTTTTT.